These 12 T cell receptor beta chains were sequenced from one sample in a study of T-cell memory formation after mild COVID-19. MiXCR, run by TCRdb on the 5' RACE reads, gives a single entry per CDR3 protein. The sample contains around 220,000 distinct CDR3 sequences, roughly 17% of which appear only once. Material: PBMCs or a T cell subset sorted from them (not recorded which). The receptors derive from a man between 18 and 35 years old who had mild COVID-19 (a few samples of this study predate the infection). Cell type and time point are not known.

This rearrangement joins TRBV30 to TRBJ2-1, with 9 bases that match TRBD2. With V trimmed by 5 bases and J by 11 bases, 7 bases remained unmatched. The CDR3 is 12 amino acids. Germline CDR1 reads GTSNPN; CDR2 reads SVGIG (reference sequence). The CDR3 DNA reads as TGTGCCTGGGCGACTAGCGGAGGAAAGCAGTTCTTC. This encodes CAWATSGGKQFF.

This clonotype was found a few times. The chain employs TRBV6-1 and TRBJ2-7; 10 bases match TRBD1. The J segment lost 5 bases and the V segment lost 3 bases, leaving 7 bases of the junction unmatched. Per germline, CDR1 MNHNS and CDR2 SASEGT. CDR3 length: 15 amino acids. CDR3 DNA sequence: TGTGCCAGCAGTGAGGAGACAGGGGGCTCTGACGAGCAGTACGTC. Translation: CASSEETGGSDEQYV.

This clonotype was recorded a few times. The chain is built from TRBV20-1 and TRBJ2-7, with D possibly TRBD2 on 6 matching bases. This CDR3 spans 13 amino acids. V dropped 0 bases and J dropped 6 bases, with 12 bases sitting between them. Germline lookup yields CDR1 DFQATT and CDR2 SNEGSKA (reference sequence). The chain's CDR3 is CSARDGEVGEQYV. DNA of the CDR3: TGCAGTGCTAGAGACGGGGAGGTCGGCGAGCAGTACGTC.

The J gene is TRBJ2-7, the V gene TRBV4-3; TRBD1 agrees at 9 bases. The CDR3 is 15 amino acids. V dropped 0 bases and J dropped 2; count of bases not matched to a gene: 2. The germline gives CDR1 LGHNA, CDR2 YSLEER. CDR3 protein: CASSQDGDRAYEQYF. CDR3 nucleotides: TGCGCCAGCAGCCAAGATGGGGACAGGGCCTACGAGCAGTACTTC.

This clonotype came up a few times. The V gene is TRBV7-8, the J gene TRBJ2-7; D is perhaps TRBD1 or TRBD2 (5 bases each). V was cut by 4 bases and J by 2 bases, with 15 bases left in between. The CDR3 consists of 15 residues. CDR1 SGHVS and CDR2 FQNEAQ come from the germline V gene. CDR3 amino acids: CASSSYSLGAYEQYV. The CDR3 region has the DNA TGTGCCAGCAGCTCGTATTCCCTGGGGGCCTACGAGCAGTACGTC.

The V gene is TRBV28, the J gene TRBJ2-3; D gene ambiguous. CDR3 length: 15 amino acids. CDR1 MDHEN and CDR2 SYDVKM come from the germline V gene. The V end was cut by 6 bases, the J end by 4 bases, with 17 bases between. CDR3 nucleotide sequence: TGTGCCAGCAGCCGTTTGGTTGGTGGGGCAGATACGCAGTATTTT. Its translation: CASSRLVGGADTQYF.

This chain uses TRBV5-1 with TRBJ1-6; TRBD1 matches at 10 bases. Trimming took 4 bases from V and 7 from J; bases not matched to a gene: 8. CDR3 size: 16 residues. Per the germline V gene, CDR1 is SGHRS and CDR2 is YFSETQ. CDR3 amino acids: CASSPTDRGGNSPLHF. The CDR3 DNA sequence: TGCGCCAGCAGCCCTACGGACAGGGGGGGGAATTCACCCCTCCACTTT. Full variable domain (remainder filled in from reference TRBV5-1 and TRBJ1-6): KAGVTQTPRYLIKTRGQQVTLSCSPISGHRSVSWYQQTPGQGLQFLFEYFSETQRNKGNFPGRFSGRQFSNSRSEMNVSTLELGDSALYLCASSPTDRGGNSPLHFGNGTRLTVT.

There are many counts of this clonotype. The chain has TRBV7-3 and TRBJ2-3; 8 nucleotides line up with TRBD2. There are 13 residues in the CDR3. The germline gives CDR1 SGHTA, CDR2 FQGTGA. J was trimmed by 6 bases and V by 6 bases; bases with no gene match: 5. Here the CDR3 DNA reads TGTGCCAGCAGATCGGGGGGGGCCGATACGCAGTATTTT. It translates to CASRSGGADTQYF.

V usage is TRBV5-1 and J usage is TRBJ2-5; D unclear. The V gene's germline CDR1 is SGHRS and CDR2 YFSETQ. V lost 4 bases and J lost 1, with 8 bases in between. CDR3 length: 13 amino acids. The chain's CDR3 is CASSVELQETQYF. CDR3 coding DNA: TGCGCCAGCAGCGTCGAACTCCAAGAGACCCAGTACTTC.

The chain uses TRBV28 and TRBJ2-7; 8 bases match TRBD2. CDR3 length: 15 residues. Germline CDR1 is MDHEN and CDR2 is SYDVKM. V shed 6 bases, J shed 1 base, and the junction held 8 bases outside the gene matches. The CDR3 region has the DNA TGTGCCAGCAGCCCTGGACTAGCCGGGTCCTACGAGCAGTACGTC. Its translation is CASSPGLAGSYEQYV.

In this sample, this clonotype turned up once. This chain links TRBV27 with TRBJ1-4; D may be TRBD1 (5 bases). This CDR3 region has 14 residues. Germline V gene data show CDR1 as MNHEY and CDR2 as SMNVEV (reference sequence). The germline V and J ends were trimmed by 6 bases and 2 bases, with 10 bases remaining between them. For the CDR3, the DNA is TGTGCCAGCAGCGACAGTAAGACTAATGAAAAACTGTTTTTT. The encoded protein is CASSDSKTNEKLFF.

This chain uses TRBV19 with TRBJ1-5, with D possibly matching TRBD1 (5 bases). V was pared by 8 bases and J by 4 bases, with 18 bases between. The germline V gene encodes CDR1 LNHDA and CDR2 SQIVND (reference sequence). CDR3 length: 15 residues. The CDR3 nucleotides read TGTGCCAGTGGGGCTCCGGGACTCCTTAATCAGCCCCAGCATTTT. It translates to CASGAPGLLNQPQHF. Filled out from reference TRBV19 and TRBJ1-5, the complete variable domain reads DGGITQSPKYLFRKEGQNVTLSCEQNLNHDAMYWYRQDPGQGLRLIYYSQIVNDFQKGDIAEGYSVSREKKESFPLTVTSAQKNPTAFYLCASGAPGLLNQPQHFGDGTRLSIL.